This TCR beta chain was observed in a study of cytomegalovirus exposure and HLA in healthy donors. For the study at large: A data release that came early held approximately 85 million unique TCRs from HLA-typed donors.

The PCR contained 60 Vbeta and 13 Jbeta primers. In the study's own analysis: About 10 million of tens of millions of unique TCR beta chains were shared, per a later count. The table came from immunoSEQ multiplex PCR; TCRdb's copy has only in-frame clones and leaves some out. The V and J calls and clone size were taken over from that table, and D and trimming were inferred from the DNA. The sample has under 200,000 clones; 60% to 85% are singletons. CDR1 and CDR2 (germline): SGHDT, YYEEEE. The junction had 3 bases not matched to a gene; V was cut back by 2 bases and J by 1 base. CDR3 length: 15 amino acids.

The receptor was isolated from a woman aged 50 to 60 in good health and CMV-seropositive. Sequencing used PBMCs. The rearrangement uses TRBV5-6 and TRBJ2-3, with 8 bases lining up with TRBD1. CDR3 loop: CASSFDRGGTDTQYF. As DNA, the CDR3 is TGTGCCAGCAGCTTTGACAGGGGTGGCACAGATACGCAGTATTTT.